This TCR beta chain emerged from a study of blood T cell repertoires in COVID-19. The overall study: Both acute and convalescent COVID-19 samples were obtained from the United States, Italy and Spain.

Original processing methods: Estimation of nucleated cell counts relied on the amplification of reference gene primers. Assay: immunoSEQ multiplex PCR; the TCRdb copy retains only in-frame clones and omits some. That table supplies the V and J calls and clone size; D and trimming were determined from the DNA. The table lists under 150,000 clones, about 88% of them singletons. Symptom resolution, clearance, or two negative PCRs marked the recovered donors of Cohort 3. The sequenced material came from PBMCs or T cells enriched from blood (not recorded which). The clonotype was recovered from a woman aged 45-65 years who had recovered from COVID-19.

DNA of the CDR3: TGCAGCGTTGTGTCCGGGGAGGGGGATCAGCCCCAGCATTTT. Protein sequence: CSVVSGEGDQPQHF. The V and J genes are TRBV29-1 and TRBJ1-5, with D perhaps TRBD1 (6 bases). CDR3 size: 14 residues. V was shortened by 4 bases and J by 5 bases, with 15 bases between the two germline ends. The germline gives CDR1 SQVTM, CDR2 ANQGSEA.